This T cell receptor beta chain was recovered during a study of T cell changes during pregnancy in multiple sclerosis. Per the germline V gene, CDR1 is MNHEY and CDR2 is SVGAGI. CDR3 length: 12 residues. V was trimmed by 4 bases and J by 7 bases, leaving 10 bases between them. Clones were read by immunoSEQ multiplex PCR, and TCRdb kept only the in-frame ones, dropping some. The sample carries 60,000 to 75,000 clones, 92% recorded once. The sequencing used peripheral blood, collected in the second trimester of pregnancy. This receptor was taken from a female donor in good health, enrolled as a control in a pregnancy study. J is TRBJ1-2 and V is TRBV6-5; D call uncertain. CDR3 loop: CASSLKEGGYTF. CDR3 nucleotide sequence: TGTGCCAGCAGTTTAAAAGAGGGTGGCTACACCTTC.